One and the same sample provided the 32 T cell receptor beta chains below, sequenced in a study of glioma-infiltrating T cells after dendritic cell vaccination. Produced via immunoSEQ multiplex PCR; TCRdb's table is partial and in-frame only. Among around 100,000 clones listed, around 81% were seen once. This material consisted of blood, taken before dendritic cell vaccination. The origin of the receptors is a human donor with glioblastoma.

The chain has TRBV11-2 and TRBJ2-1, with 9 bases lining up with TRBD2. Looked up from germline, CDR1 is SGHAT and CDR2 is FQNNGV. The CDR3 has 15 residues. V was clipped by 5 bases and J by 10 bases; unmatched bases: 12. The DNA for the CDR3 is TGTGCCAGCAGCCAGGAGGGCGGGGGGGCAAACGAGCAGTTCTTC. Protein product: CASSQEGGGANEQFF.

V usage is TRBV6-5 and J usage is TRBJ1-1, with TRBD1 as a possible D gene (5 bases). The V and J ends lost 5 bases and 1 base respectively, with 11 bases between them. Germline values: CDR1 MNHEY, CDR2 SVGAGI. The CDR3 length is 14 residues. CDR3 nucleotides: TGTGCCAGCAGTCCCCTGGACACGAACACTGAAGCTTTCTTT. Amino acids: CASSPLDTNTEAFF.

This clone has a single count. V usage is TRBV5-6 and J usage is TRBJ1-2; 7 bases are a match to TRBD1. CDR1 SGHDT and CDR2 YYEEEE come from the germline V gene. The J segment lost 7 bases and the V segment lost 4 bases, leaving 13 bases of the junction unmatched. The CDR3 is 15 amino acids. The CDR3 bases are TGTGCCAGCAGCCCCCTCCCGACAGGGAGTCCTGGCTACACCTTC. This translates into CASSPLPTGSPGYTF.

About this clone itself: Compared with germline, one end of the junction differs, possibly owing to a read error. The V and J genes are TRBV7-7 and TRBJ1-1; D remains unclear. Germline-derived CDR1 and CDR2 are SSHAT and FNYEAQ (reference sequence). This CDR3 has 13 residues. CDR3 region: CASRLTTNTEAFF. CDR3 DNA sequence: TGTGCTAGCAGGTTGACTACGAACACTGAAGCTTTCTTT.

The CDR3 DNA reads as TGTGCCAGCAGCTTACGAATGGGGACAGGGGACGGCTACACCTTC. The encoded protein is CASSLRMGTGDGYTF. This chain uses TRBV7-3 with TRBJ1-2; 10 nucleotides align to TRBD1. The length of the CDR3 is 15 residues. The V gene end was trimmed by 2 bases and the J gene end by 8 bases; junction bases not matched to a gene: 8. The germline V gene encodes CDR1 SGHTA and CDR2 FQGTGA. The full variable domain, its missing parts supplied by reference TRBV7-3 and TRBJ1-2, is GAGVSQTPSNKVTEKGKYVELRCDPISGHTALYWYRQSLGQGPEFLIYFQGTGAADDSGLPNDRFFAVRPEGSVSTLKIQRTERGDSAVYLCASSLRMGTGDGYTFGSGTRLTVV.

In this sample, this clone turned up once. The chain combines TRBV4-1 with TRBJ2-5; the match to TRBD2 covers 11 bases. Germline loops: CDR1 MGHRA, CDR2 YSYEKL. With 0 bases clipped from V and 5 bases from J, the junction kept 11 bases outside the gene matches. The CDR3 is 18 residues long. The CDR3 sequence is CASSQDLIAGGLEETQYF. Here the CDR3 DNA reads TGCGCCAGCAGCCAAGATTTAATAGCGGGGGGGCTGGAGGAGACCCAGTACTTC.

This chain uses TRBV5-1 with TRBJ1-1, with a possible D match to TRBD1 (5 bases). V lost 3 bases to trimming and J lost 0 bases, with 15 bases between them. Germline CDR1 SGHRS, CDR2 YFSETQ. The CDR3 runs 16 residues. CDR3 bases: TGCGCCAGCAGCTCTAGAACGGGGGAAATGAACACTGAAGCTTTCTTT. Translation gives CASSSRTGEMNTEAFF. Variable domain in full (rest from reference TRBV5-1 and TRBJ1-1): KAGVTQTPRYLIKTRGQQVTLSCSPISGHRSVSWYQQTPGQGLQFLFEYFSETQRNKGNFPGRFSGRQFSNSRSEMNVSTLELGDSALYLCASSSRTGEMNTEAFFGQGTRLTVV.

The rearrangement uses TRBV6-1 and TRBJ1-4, with D uncertain. Trimming removed 7 bases from V and 5 bases from J, with 17 bases in between. Germline V lookup: CDR1 MNHNS, CDR2 SASEGT. This CDR3 is 15 amino acids long. The CDR3 protein is CASTRRASRNEKLFF. The CDR3 DNA is TGTGCCAGCACCCGGAGGGCGTCACGAAATGAAAAACTGTTTTTT.

This clone occurred a few times. Other DNA variants within this sample encode the same CDR3. The V gene is TRBV5-1, the J gene TRBJ1-1; TRBD1 matches 9 bases. CDR3 length equals 16 residues. V lost 2 bases to trimming and J lost 0 bases; unmatched junction nucleotides: 5. Germline CDR1 and CDR2: SGHRS and YFSETQ. The CDR3: CASSLGQGNMNTEAFF. In nucleotides, the CDR3 is TGCGCCAGCAGCTTAGGACAGGGGAACATGAACACTGAAGCTTTCTTT.

This chain connects TRBV5-1 to TRBJ1-2; 7 positions match TRBD1. The CDR3 runs to 13 residues. The germline V gene has CDR1 SGHRS and CDR2 YFSETQ. The V segment lost 3 bases and the J segment 1 base; nucleotides outside the gene matches: 0. The CDR3 protein is CASSYRGNYGYTF. CDR3 DNA sequence: TGCGCCAGCAGCTACAGGGGTAACTATGGCTACACCTTC.

The chain carries TRBV7-9 and TRBJ1-2; D perhaps matches TRBD1 (5 bases). The V gene's germline CDR1 is SEHNR and CDR2 FQNEAQ (reference sequence). V lost 2 bases and J 0 bases, leaving 10 bases between the germline ends. The CDR3 runs to 15 residues. This CDR3 is CASSLLTGTNYGYTF. The CDR3 coding sequence is TGTGCCAGCAGCTTACTAACAGGAACTAACTATGGCTACACCTTC.

In its sample, this clone was seen a few times. This chain links TRBV5-1 with TRBJ1-4; D call uncertain. V was pared by 5 bases and J by 2 bases, with 10 bases between. Germline CDR1 is SGHRS and CDR2 is YFSETQ. CDR3 length: 14 residues. The CDR3 nucleotides are TGCGCCAGCAGTTTAGGACTTACTAATGAAAAACTGTTTTTT. Translating gives CASSLGLTNEKLFF.

This chain joins TRBV4-2 and TRBJ1-2, with D hard to call. V was trimmed by 2 bases and J by 8 bases, leaving 18 bases between them. In germline, CDR1 is LGHNA, CDR2 YNFKEQ. The CDR3 contains 15 residues. CDR3 sequence: CASSQPLRGRKGYTF. The CDR3, as DNA: TGTGCCAGCAGCCAACCACTACGGGGTAGAAAGGGCTACACCTTC.

The gene calls are TRBV18 and TRBJ2-4; TRBD1 agrees at 7 bases. After removal of 0 bases from V and 3 bases from J, the junction contained 8 bases not matched to a gene. Germline V gene data show CDR1 as KGHSH and CDR2 as LQKENI. The CDR3 covers 17 residues. The CDR3 loop is CASSPPGQAWGKNIQYF. The CDR3 DNA follows: TGTGCCAGCTCACCACCCGGACAGGCCTGGGGCAAAAACATTCAGTACTTC.

The CDR3 DNA sequence: TGTGCCAGCAGCTTGGGGGTAGCGGGGGGGCCAGATACGCAGTATTTT. Residues: CASSLGVAGGPDTQYF. The chain has TRBV5-6 and TRBJ2-3, with 11 bases fitting TRBD2. The junction had 4 bases not matched to a gene; V was cut back by 0 bases and J by 4 bases. This CDR3 is built from 16 residues. Germline CDR1 is SGHDT and CDR2 is YYEEEE.

CDR3 protein: CASSIPGQNNNEQFF. In DNA form, the CDR3 reads TGTGCCAGCAGCATCCCGGGACAGAATAACAATGAGCAGTTCTTC. The rearrangement joins TRBV7-3 to TRBJ2-1; 7 positions match TRBD1. The V gene end was trimmed by 5 bases and the J gene end by 5 bases; junction bases not matched to a gene: 9. From germline, CDR1 is SGHTA and CDR2 FQGTGA. This CDR3 is built from 15 residues.

In DNA form, the CDR3 reads TGTGCCAGCTACAGGGGGCCAGGGGACTACACCTTC. Protein: CASYRGPGDYTF. The rearrangement links TRBV10-3 to TRBJ1-2, with 9 positions matching TRBD1. The ends lost 10 bases at V and 10 bases at J; junction bases unmatched: 10. From germline, CDR1 is ENHRY and CDR2 SYGVKD. The CDR3 extends over 12 amino acids.

The rearrangement uses TRBV4-2 and TRBJ2-2, with unresolved D. The CDR3 spans 18 residues. With 0 bases removed from V and 0 bases from J, the gap between germline ends came to 14 bases. The germline CDR1 and CDR2 sequences are LGHNA and YNFKEQ. This CDR3 is CASSQETGRHTNTGELFF. DNA of the CDR3: TGTGCCAGCAGCCAAGAGACCGGAAGACATACGAACACCGGGGAGCTGTTTTTT.

This clone came up once. This chain links TRBV5-4 with TRBJ1-1; TRBD1 might be the D (5 bases). Trimming pared 0 bases from V and 3 bases from J, leaving 12 bases between. CDR1 and CDR2 from the germline V gene are SGHNT and YYREEE (reference sequence). The CDR3 totals 15 residues. As DNA, the CDR3 is TGTGCCAGCAGCTTGGATGCAGGGCTCGACACTGAAGCTTTCTTT. Translation: CASSLDAGLDTEAFF.

This chain links TRBV25-1 with TRBJ2-1; 8 nucleotides agree with TRBD2. CDR3 length: 12 residues. Trimming at V came to 6 bases and at J to 7 bases, leaving 2 bases not matched to a gene. Germline assignment: CDR1 MGHDK and CDR2 SYGVNS. CDR3 sequence reads: CASSGGANEQFF. CDR3 DNA sequence: TGTGCCAGCAGCGGGGGGGCTAATGAGCAGTTCTTC.

CDR3 coding DNA: TGTGCCAGCAGCGACAGGGTTAGCTCCTACGAGCAGTACTTC. Protein product: CASSDRVSSYEQYF. The V call is TRBV11-1, the J call TRBJ2-7; 7 bases are shared with TRBD1. The germline V gene has CDR1 SGHAT and CDR2 FQDESV (reference sequence). CDR3 length: 14 amino acids. V lost 5 bases and J lost 0; bases outside the gene matches: 4.

The chain uses TRBV9 and TRBJ2-3, with D maybe TRBD2 (5 bases). Germline CDR1 and CDR2: SGDLS and YYNGEE. V lost 0 bases to trimming and J lost 0 bases, with 14 bases between them. The CDR3 runs 17 residues. CDR3 coding DNA: TGTGCCAGCAGCGTAGCTAAGAGGGTTACTAGCACAGATACGCAGTATTTT. Its translation: CASSVAKRVTSTDTQYF.

This sequence joins TRBV6-5 and TRBJ1-2; D is undetermined. V was shortened by 2 bases and J by 8 bases, with 15 bases between the two germline ends. This CDR3 has 14 amino acids. From germline, CDR1 is MNHEY and CDR2 SVGAGI. CDR3 sequence: CASSYRSLGGGYTF. The CDR3 DNA is TGTGCCAGCAGTTACAGGTCCCTAGGTGGCGGCTACACCTTC.

The chain joins TRBV7-6 to TRBJ2-7, with 8 bases lining up with TRBD2. V shed 3 bases, J shed 6 bases, and the junction held 10 bases outside the gene matches. Germline CDR1 and CDR2: SGHVS and FNYEAQ. The CDR3 is 15 amino acids. CDR3 bases: TGTGCCAGCAGCTTCTCCGGGACTAGTGTCTCCGAGCAGTACTTC. This sequence encodes CASSFSGTSVSEQYF.

The J gene is TRBJ2-7, the V gene TRBV7-9; D call uncertain. V dropped 4 bases and J dropped 1 base, with 11 bases sitting between them. The CDR3 has 14 residues. Germline V CDR1 and CDR2: SEHNR, FQNEAQ (reference sequence). The CDR3 coding sequence is TGTGCCAGCAGCTCCCCCGCAGTATCCTACGAGCAGTACTTC. It encodes CASSSPAVSYEQYF.

Concerning this clone: The CDR3 ends on some other residue instead of the conserved phenylalanine or tryptophan, so this is likely a read error. The DNA is left out, because the CDR3 cannot be placed on it with certainty; the CDR3 is given as TCRdb lists it. This chain connects TRBV20-1 to TRBJ1-2. Germline V lookup: CDR1 DFQATT, CDR2 SNEGSKA (reference sequence). The CDR3 comprises 11 residues, both ends counted. The CDR3 sequence: CSAGGLRFVGV.

This clone showed up just a few times. This chain links TRBV7-9 with TRBJ2-1; no reliable D call. The length of the CDR3 is 14 residues. The germline V gene has CDR1 SEHNR and CDR2 FQNEAQ (reference sequence). Trimming took 3 bases from V and 0 from J, leaving 6 bases between them. CDR3 protein: CASSFYPSYNEQFF. The CDR3 nucleotides read TGTGCCAGCAGCTTTTATCCCTCCTACAATGAGCAGTTCTTC.

This chain links TRBV7-2 with TRBJ1-5; 7 bases match TRBD1. This CDR3 comprises 15 residues. Looked up from germline, CDR1 is SGHTA and CDR2 is FQGNSA. V was pared by 1 base and J by 3 bases, with 3 bases of the junction left unmatched. The CDR3 here is CASSLGDSINQPQHF. CDR3 bases: TGTGCCAGCAGCTTAGGGGACAGTATCAATCAGCCCCAGCATTTT.

This chain links TRBV2 with TRBJ2-3; TRBD2 might be the D (6 bases). The CDR3 is 12 residues long. V gave up 9 bases and J gave up 4 bases, with 11 bases separating them. CDR1 SNHLY and CDR2 FYNNEI come from the germline V gene. The CDR3: CARSRGSDTQYF. CDR3 coding DNA: TGTGCCAGGTCCCGGGGGTCAGATACGCAGTATTTT.

V usage is TRBV7-2 and J usage is TRBJ1-2, with D possibly matching TRBD1 (5 bases). Trimming pared 3 bases from V and 5 bases from J, leaving 13 bases between. CDR1 is SGHTA, CDR2 FQGNSA, per germline. The CDR3 has 14 amino acids. CDR3 amino acids: CASSFNPGEYGYTF. The CDR3 DNA is TGTGCCAGCAGCTTTAATCCGGGGGAGTATGGCTACACCTTC.

The chain recombines TRBV7-9 with TRBJ2-7; 9 bases fit TRBD1. With 5 bases clipped from V and 11 bases from J, the junction kept 7 bases outside the gene matches. The CDR3 covers 12 residues. Germline V gene lookup returns CDR1 SEHNR and CDR2 FQNEAQ (reference sequence). The CDR3 region has the DNA TGTGCCAGCAGCCTTGAATGGACAGGGGAGTACTTC. Translated, it gives CASSLEWTGEYF.

The chain has TRBV6-6 and TRBJ2-2, with D perhaps TRBD1 (5 bases). Trimming removed 7 bases at V and 0 bases at J, with 9 bases between. Germline CDR1 is MNHNY and CDR2 is SVGAGI (reference sequence). CDR3 size: 14 residues. The CDR3: CASIQQANTGELFF. The CDR3 coding sequence is TGTGCCAGCATTCAACAGGCGAACACCGGGGAGCTGTTTTTT.